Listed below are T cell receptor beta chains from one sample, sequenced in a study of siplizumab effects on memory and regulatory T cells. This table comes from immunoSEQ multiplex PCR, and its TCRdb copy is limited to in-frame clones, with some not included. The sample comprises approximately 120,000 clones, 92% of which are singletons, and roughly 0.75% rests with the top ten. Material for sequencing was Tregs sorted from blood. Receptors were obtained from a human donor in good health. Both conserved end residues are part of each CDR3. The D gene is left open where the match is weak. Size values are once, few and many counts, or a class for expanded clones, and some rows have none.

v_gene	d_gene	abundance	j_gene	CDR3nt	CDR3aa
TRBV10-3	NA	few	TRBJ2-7	TGTGCCATCAGTGAGTCGGGGGGTTCCAGCGAGCAGTACTTC	CAISESGGSSEQYF
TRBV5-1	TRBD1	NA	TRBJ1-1	TGCGCCAGCCGGACAGGGGGATTGGGGAACACTGAAGCTTTCTTT	CASRTGGLGNTEAFF
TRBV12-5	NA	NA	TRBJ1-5	TGTGCTAGTTCAGCTAGCAATCAGCCCCAGCATTTT	CASSASNQPQHF
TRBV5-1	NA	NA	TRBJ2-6	TGCGCCAGCAGCCCCGAAGGGGGGACAGGGGCCAACGTCCTGACTTTC	CASSPEGGTGANVLTF
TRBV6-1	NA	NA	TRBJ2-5	TGTGCCAGCACCCCCGGACTCCAAAGCCAAGAGACCCAGTACTTC	CASTPGLQSQETQYF
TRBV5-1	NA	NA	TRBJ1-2	TGCGCCAGCATCGGACCCGGGGGAGGCTACACCTTC	CASIGPGGGYTF
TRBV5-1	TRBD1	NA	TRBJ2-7	TGCGCCAGCAGCCGTAGGACAGGGGGTGCCTACGAGCAGTACTTC	CASSRRTGGAYEQYF
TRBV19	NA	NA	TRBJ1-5	TGTGCCAGTAGGGGTAGCAATCAGCCCCAGCATTTT	CASRGSNQPQHF
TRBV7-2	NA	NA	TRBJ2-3	TGTGCCAGCAGCTCTACCCCGGGAGATACGCAGTATTTT	CASSSTPGDTQYF
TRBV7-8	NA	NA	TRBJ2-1	TGTGCCAGCAGCTGGTCTGGCGTCGGTGAGCAGTTCTTC	CASSWSGVGEQFF
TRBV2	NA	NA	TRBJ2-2	TGTGCCACGAAGCTGGACATGTCCTTTGACACCGGGGAGCTGTTTTTT	CATKLDMSFDTGELFF
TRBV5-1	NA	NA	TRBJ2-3	TGCGCCAGCAACCCGGACAGCCTCGGCACAGATACGCAGTATTTT	CASNPDSLGTDTQYF
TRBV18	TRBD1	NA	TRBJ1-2	TGTGCCAGCTCACAAAACAGGGGCTCCTATGGCTACACCTTC	CASSQNRGSYGYTF
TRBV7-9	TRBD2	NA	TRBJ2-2	TGTGCCAGCAGCTTAATGGGACTAGCGGCGATCTTGAACACCGGGGAGCTGTTTTTT	CASSLMGLAAILNTGELFF
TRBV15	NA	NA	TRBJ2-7	TGTGCCTCGGGCAGGGGGAGGGTCTACGAGCAGTACTTC	CASGRGRVYEQYF
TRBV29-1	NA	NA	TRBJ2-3	TGCAGCGGGCGTCTTAGCACAGATACGCAGTATTTT	CSGRLSTDTQYF
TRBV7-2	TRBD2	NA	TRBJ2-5	TGTGCCAGCAGCTTCAGCGGGGGGGAACAAGAGACCCAGTACTTC	CASSFSGGEQETQYF
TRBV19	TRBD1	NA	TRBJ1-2	TGTGCCAGTAGTGCTCCCGGGACAGGCCGAGTTCTGGGTGGCTACACCTTC	CASSAPGTGRVLGGYTF
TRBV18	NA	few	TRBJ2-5	TGTGCCAGCTCACCACCGAGGGGGAGTCAAGAGACCCAGTACTTC	CASSPPRGSQETQYF
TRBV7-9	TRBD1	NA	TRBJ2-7	TGTGCCAGCAGCTTAGACATGGGACAGGGGGCGCAGTACTTC	CASSLDMGQGAQYF
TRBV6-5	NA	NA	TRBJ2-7	TGTGCCAGCAGTTACTCGCAGGCTAGCGAATACGAGCAGTACTTC	CASSYSQASEYEQYF
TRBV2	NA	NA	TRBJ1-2	TGTGCCAGCCTTTTTACCGAAGCTAACTATGGCTACACCTTC	CASLFTEANYGYTF
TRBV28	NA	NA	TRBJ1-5	TGTGCCAGCAGTTTATACAGCCTCAATCAGCCCCAGCATTTT	CASSLYSLNQPQHF
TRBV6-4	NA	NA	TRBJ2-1	TGTGCCAGCAGTGATTCCTCCCCGGAGGTTTACAATGAGCAGTTCTTC	CASSDSSPEVYNEQFF
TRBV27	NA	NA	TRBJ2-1	TGTGCCAGCAGTTTGTCCAGCCTCCCCACCTACAATGAGCAGTTCTTC	CASSLSSLPTYNEQFF
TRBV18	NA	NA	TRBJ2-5	TGTGCCAGCTCACCACCGGGACGTCAAGAGACCCAGTACTTC	CASSPPGRQETQYF
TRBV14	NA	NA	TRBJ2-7	TGTGCCAGCAGCCAAATTGCCACATCCGAGCAGTACTTC	CASSQIATSEQYF
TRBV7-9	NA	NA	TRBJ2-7	TGTGCCAGCAGCCCTCCATCCTACGAGCAGTACTTC	CASSPPSYEQYF
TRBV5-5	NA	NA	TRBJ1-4	TGTGCCAGCAGCCCATCGCCGGCCAGAAATGAAAAACTGTTTTTT	CASSPSPARNEKLFF
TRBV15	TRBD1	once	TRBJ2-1	TGTGCCACCAGCCGGACAGGGTTGAATGAGCAGTTCTTC	CATSRTGLNEQFF
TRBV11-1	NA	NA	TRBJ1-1	TGTGCCAGCAGCTCCAAACCATTGAACACTGAAGCTTTCTTT	CASSSKPLNTEAFF
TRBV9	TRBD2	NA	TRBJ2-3	TGTGCCAGCAGCTCTAGCCCGGGACTAGGCACAGATACGCAGTATTTT	CASSSSPGLGTDTQYF
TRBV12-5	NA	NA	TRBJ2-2	TGTGCTAGTGGTTTGGTACGAACCACCGGGACAATGAACACCGGGGAGCTGTTTTTT	CASGLVRTTGTMNTGELFF
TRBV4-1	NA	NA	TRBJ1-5	TGCGCCAGCAGCCAACTCCAGAGGCAGCCCCAGCATTTT	CASSQLQRQPQHF
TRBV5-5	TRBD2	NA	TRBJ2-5	TGTGCCAGCAGCCGGGGACTAGCGGGAGCGCGGGAGACCCAGTACTTC	CASSRGLAGARETQYF
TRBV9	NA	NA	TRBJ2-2	TGTGCCAGCAGCGTAGGAGTGAACACCGGGGAGCTGTTTTTT	CASSVGVNTGELFF
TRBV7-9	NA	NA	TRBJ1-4	TGTGCCAGCAGCTTACGTGGGGTGGGTGAAAAACTGTTTTTT	CASSLRGVGEKLFF
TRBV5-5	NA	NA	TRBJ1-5	TGTGCCAGCAGCTTCTCAGGGGACGGCAATCAGCCCCAGCATTTT	CASSFSGDGNQPQHF
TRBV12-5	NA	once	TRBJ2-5	TGTGCTAGTTCCATGACCTCGACGGACCCCTGGACCCAGTACTTC	CASSMTSTDPWTQYF
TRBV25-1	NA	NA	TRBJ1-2	TGTGCCAGCAGTGAATACTTCCCAGGGGCGACCGACGGGGGCTACACCTTC	CASSEYFPGATDGGYTF
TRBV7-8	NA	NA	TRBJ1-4	TGTGCCAGCAGCTTCCTGTTCTTTGGGACACACAATCATCAATCCGATAATGAAAAACTGTTTTTT	CASSFLFFGTHNHQSDNEKLFF
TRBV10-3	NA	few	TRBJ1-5	TGTGCCATCGGGAGGGGGGCGCAGAGGGGATATCAGCCGCCCCAGCATTTT	CAIGRGAQRGYQPPQHF
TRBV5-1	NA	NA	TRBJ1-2	TGCGCCAGCAGCCCGACCGGATGGGGCTACACCTTC	CASSPTGWGYTF
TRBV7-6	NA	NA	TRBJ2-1	TGTGCCAGCAGCTCAGGCGGAAAGTACAATGAGCAGTTCTTC	CASSSGGKYNEQFF
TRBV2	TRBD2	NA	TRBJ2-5	TGTGCCAGCTTCTCCGGGACTAGCGGGAGGGCCGAAAAGACCCAGTACTTC	CASFSGTSGRAEKTQYF
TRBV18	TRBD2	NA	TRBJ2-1	TGTGCCAGCTCACCTCGGACTAGCGGGAGGAGCGTTAATGAGCAGTTCTTC	CASSPRTSGRSVNEQFF
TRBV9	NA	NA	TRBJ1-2	TGTGCCAGCAGCCCAGGGGCTTATGACTATGGCTACACCTTC	CASSPGAYDYGYTF
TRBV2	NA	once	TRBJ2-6	TGTGCCAGCAACTCAGCAACAGGGTCCCCTGGGGCCAACGTCCTGACTTTC	CASNSATGSPGANVLTF
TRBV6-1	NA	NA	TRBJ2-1	TGTGCCAGCAGTCATTCTCAGATCGGTGAGCAGTTCTTC	CASSHSQIGEQFF
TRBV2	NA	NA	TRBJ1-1	TGTGCCAGCAGTAGCAGGGGATCTGAAGCTTTCTTT	CASSSRGSEAFF
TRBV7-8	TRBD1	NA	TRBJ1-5	TGTGCCAGCAGCTTAATCGACAGGGGGCACCAGCCCCAGCATTTT	CASSLIDRGHQPQHF
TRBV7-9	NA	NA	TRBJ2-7	TGTGCCAGCAGCCTTGGACTTGTCTACGAGCAGTACTTC	CASSLGLVYEQYF
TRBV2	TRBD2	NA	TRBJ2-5	TGTGCCAGCACACTAGCGGGAGGGCAAGAGACCCAGTACTTC	CASTLAGGQETQYF
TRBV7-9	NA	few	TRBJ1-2	TGTGCCAGCAGCCAGTCGGGCCTAAACTATGGCTACACCTTC	CASSQSGLNYGYTF
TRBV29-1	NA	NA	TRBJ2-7	TGCAGCGTTGTTGCCGACCGTTACGAGCAGTACTTC	CSVVADRYEQYF
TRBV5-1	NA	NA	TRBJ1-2	TGCGCCAGCAGCTTCGTGCTGGGAGGCTACACCTTC	CASSFVLGGYTF
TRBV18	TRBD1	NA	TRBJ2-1	TGTGCCAGCTCACAAAGGACAGGGGGGGGCGATGAGCAGTTCTTC	CASSQRTGGGDEQFF
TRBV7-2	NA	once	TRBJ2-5	TGTGCCAGCAGCTTTGAACAAGAGACCCAGTACTTC	CASSFEQETQYF
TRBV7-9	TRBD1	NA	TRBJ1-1	TGTGCCAGCAGCTTAGAACAGGGGGCCACTGAAGCTTTCTTT	CASSLEQGATEAFF